The 9 T cell receptor beta chains below all came from one sample that was sequenced in a study of blood T cell repertoires in COVID-19. Data came from immunoSEQ multiplex PCR; TCRdb stores just in-frame clones and leaves some out. Of some 83,000 clones in the sample, about 82% were seen once. Sequenced material: peripheral blood. The receptors were gathered from a man aged 50-59 years with active COVID-19.

The V gene is TRBV6-4, the J gene TRBJ2-1; 7 positions agree with TRBD2. CDR1 and CDR2 (germline): MRHNA, SNTAGT. There are 15 residues in the CDR3. Trimming removed 4 bases from V and 0 bases from J; junction bases left unmatched: 3. The CDR3 DNA follows: TGTGCCAGCAGTGGCCTAGCGGACTCCTACAATGAGCAGTTCTTC. This codes for CASSGLADSYNEQFF.

The J gene is TRBJ2-7, the V gene TRBV7-2; 12 positions match TRBD2. Germline CDR1 is SGHTA and CDR2 is FQGNSA. J lost 6 bases, V lost 1 base, and 1 base had no gene match. This CDR3 is 14 amino acids long. The CDR3 DNA follows: TGTGCCAGCAGCTTAGGACTAGCGGGAGTCGAGCAGTACTTC. Translating gives CASSLGLAGVEQYF.

This clone has just one count. The V call is TRBV6-5, the J call TRBJ2-5, with D maybe TRBD2 (6 bases). CDR1 MNHEY and CDR2 SVGAGI come from the germline V gene. The CDR3 sequence is 13 residues long. Trimming shortened V by 7 bases and J by 5 bases, and 14 bases separated the two germline ends. DNA for the CDR3: TGTGCCAGCAATGCGGGGCTGGGCGAGACCCAGTACTTC. Amino acids: CASNAGLGETQYF.

The chain uses TRBV1 and TRBJ1-3; the table's D gene call, TRBD1, was not cross checked with the DNA. TRBV1 is a listed pseudogene. The CDR3 extends over 14 amino acids. The CDR3: CTIDRTTSGNTIYF. The CDR3 nucleotides read TGCACCATCGACAGAACGACCTCTGGAAACACCATATATTTT.

This chain uses TRBV29-1 with TRBJ2-3; TRBD2 aligns across 7 bases. The ends lost 4 bases at V and 1 base at J; junction bases unmatched: 5. In germline, CDR1 is SQVTM, CDR2 ANQGSEA. CDR3 length equals 14 residues. This CDR3 is CSVVREVGTDTQYF. CDR3 in DNA: TGCAGCGTTGTTCGGGAGGTGGGCACAGATACGCAGTATTTT.

This clone was seen more than once but under ten times. This chain uses TRBV3-1 (or the pseudogene TRBV3-2) with TRBJ1-1; the D gene is possibly TRBD1 (6 bases). From germline, CDR1 is LGHDT and CDR2 YNNKEL (reference sequence). The V end was cut by 4 bases, the J end by 0 bases, with 9 bases between. This CDR3 is 14 amino acids long. The CDR3 protein is CASSLTGLNTEAFF. CDR3 bases: TGTGCCAGCAGCCTCACAGGGTTGAACACTGAAGCTTTCTTT.

This rearrangement joins TRBV28 to TRBJ1-2; 7 positions agree with TRBD1. The CDR3 covers 15 residues. CDR1 and CDR2 (germline): MDHEN, SYDVKM. J gave up 2 bases and V 5 bases, and 8 bases lay outside the gene matches. CDR3 protein: CASSPGDSSNYGYTF. The DNA for the CDR3 is TGTGCCAGCAGTCCCGGGGACAGCTCAAACTATGGCTACACCTTC.

The gene calls are TRBV16 and TRBJ1-4, with D possibly being TRBD1 (6 bases). The CDR3 has 15 amino acids. V lost 4 bases, J lost 7 bases, and 16 bases lay in between. Germline CDR1 is KGHSY and CDR2 is FQNENV. The CDR3 region has the DNA TGTGCCAGCAGCCCGGGAAACAGGGTCGCTGAAAAACTGTTTTTT. Protein: CASSPGNRVAEKLFF.

The chain combines TRBV4-2 with TRBJ2-1; D possibly corresponds to TRBD2 (6 bases). The V gene lost 10 bases and the J gene lost 1 base, with 11 bases spanning the gap. This CDR3 region has 13 residues. Germline V gene data show CDR1 as LGHNA and CDR2 as YNFKEQ. The CDR3 DNA follows: TGTGCCATCCGCGGGGCTTCCTACAATGAGCAGTTCTTC. Translated, it gives CAIRGASYNEQFF.